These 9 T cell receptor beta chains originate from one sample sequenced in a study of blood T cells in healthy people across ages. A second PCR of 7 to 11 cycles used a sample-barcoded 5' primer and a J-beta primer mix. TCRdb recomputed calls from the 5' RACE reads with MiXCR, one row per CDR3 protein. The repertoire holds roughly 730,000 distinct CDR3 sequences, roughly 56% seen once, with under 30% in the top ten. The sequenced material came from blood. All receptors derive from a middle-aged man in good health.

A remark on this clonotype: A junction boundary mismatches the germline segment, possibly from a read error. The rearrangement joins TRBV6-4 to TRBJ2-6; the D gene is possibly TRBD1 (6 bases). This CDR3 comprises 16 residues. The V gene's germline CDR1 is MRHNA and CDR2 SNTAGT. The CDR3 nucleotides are TGTGCCAGCAGCGAGGGACAAATCTCTGGGGCCAACGTCCCGACTTTC. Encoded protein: CASSEGQISGANVPTF.

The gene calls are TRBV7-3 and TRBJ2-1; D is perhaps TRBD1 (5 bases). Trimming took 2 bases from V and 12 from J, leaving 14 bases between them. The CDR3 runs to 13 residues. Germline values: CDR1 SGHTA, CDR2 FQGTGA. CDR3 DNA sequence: TGTGCCAGCAGCTTAGAATTACGAGACAGGCAGTTCTTC. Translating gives CASSLELRDRQFF.

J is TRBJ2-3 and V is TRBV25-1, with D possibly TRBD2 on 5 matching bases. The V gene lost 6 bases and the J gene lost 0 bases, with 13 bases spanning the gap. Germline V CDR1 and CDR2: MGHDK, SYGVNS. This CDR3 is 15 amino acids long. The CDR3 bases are TGTGCCAGCAGCCCCGGGGTCTCTAGCACAGATACGCAGTATTTT. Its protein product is CASSPGVSSTDTQYF.

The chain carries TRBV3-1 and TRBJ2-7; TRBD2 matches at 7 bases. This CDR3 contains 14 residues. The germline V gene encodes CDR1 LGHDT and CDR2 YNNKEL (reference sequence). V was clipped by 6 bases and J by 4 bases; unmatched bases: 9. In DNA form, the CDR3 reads TGTGCCAGCAGACACGCCGGGACTACGTACGAGCAGTACTTC. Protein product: CASRHAGTTYEQYF.

The CDR3 sequence is CASSSRRETQYF. In DNA, the CDR3 is TGTGCCAGCAGTTCGCGCAGGGAGACCCAGTACTTC. This rearrangement joins TRBV27 to TRBJ2-5; D is ambiguous. In germline, CDR1 is MNHEY, CDR2 SMNVEV (reference sequence). With 4 bases removed from V and 5 bases from J, the gap between germline ends came to 8 bases. The CDR3 contains 12 residues.

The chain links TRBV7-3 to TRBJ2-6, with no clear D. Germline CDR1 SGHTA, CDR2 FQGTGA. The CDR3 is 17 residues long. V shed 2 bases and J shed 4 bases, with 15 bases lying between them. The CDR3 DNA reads TGTGCCAGCAGCTTAGTTTCGCTCGGCTCCGGGGCCAACGTCCTGACTTTC. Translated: CASSLVSLGSGANVLTF. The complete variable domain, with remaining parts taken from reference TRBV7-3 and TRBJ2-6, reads GAGVSQTPSNKVTEKGKYVELRCDPISGHTALYWYRQSLGQGPEFLIYFQGTGAADDSGLPNDRFFAVRPEGSVSTLKIQRTERGDSAVYLCASSLVSLGSGANVLTFGAGSRLTVL.

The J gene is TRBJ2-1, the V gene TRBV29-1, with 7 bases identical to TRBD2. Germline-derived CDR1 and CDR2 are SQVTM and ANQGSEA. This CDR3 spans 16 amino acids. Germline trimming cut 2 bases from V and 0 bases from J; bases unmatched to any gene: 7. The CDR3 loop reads CSVELRERNSYNEQFF. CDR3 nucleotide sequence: TGCAGCGTTGAATTGCGGGAGCGTAACTCCTACAATGAGCAGTTCTTC.

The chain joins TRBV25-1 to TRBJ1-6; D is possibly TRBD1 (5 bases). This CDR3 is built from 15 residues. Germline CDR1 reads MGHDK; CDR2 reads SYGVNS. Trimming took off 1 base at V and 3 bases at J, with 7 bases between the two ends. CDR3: CASSESTVYNSPLHF. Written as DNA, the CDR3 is TGTGCCAGCAGTGAATCGACAGTCTATAATTCACCCCTCCACTTT. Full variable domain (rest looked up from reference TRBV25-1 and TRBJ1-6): EADIYQTPRYLVIGTGKKITLECSQTMGHDKMYWYQQDPGMELHLIHYSYGVNSTEKGDLSSESTVSRIRTEHFPLTLESARPSHTSQYLCASSESTVYNSPLHFGNGTRLTVT.

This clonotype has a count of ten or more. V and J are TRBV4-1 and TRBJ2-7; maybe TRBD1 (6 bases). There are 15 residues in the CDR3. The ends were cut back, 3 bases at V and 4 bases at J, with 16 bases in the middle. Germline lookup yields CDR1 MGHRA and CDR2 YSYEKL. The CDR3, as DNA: TGCGCCAGCAGCCAGACTCACAGGACAGTTTACGAGCAGTACTTC. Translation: CASSQTHRTVYEQYF.